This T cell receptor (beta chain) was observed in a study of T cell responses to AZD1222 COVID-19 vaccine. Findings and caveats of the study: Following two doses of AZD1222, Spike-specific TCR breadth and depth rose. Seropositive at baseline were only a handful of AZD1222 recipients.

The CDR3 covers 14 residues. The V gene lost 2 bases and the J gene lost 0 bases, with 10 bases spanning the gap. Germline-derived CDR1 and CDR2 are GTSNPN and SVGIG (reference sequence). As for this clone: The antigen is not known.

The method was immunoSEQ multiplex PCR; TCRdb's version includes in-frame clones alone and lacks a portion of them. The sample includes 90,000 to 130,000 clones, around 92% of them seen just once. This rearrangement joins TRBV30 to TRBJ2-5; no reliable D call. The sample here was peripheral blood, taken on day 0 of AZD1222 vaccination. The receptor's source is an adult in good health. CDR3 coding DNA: TGTGCCTGGAGTAGTCACCAGTACCAAGAGACCCAGTACTTC. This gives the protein CAWSSHQYQETQYF. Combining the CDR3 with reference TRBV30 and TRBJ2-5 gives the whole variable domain SQTIHQWPATLVQPVGSPLSLECTVEGTSNPNLYWYRQAAGRGLQLLFYSVGIGQISSEVPQNLSASRPQDRQFILSSKKLLLSDSGFYLCAWSSHQYQETQYFGPGTRLLVL.